Reported below is one T cell receptor beta chain. Its matching antigen is unknown. This record comes from a study of siplizumab effects on memory and regulatory T cells. About 100,000 TCR templates underwent assay in each sample. Sequenced by immunoSEQ multiplex PCR; TCRdb stores in-frame clones only, minus some. Of about 56,000 clones listed, around 97% were seen once; the top ten hold 0.9% to 1.2%. Study results and limitations: Proof of suppressive function in proliferating Tregs from siplizumab cultures was not established.

The CDR3 length is 15 residues. V dropped 4 bases and J dropped 3 bases, with 12 bases sitting between them. Germline CDR1 and CDR2: SGHVS and FQNEAQ. The rearrangement links TRBV7-8 to TRBJ2-2; D tentatively reads TRBD1 or TRBD2 (5 bases each). This clonotype originated in a human donor in good health. The sample taken for sequencing was naive CD8+ T cells sorted from blood. The CDR3 DNA is TGTGCCAGCAGCTGGGGCGTGAGGGACACCGGGGAGCTGTTTTTT. This translates into CASSWGVRDTGELFF. Full variable domain (missing parts from reference TRBV7-8 and TRBJ2-2): GAGVSQSPRYKVAKRGQDVALRCDPISGHVSLFWYQQALGQGPEFLTYFQNEAQLDKSGLPSDRFFAERPEGSVSTLKIQRTQQEDSAVYLCASSWGVRDTGELFFGEGSRLTVL.